The sample holds many counts of the clone carrying this TCR beta chain. The antigen is not known. It was by 5'RACE with 10-nucleotide random UMIs that the cDNA was made. In TCRdb, the 5' RACE reads were re-called with MiXCR into one record per CDR3 protein. This sample yields approximately 85,000 distinct CDR3 sequences, of which 13% are seen a single time; approximately 5% belongs to the top ten. The sample's time point: longitudinal time-point 2. The CDR3 has 13 residues. Trimming cost V 6 bases and J 3 bases, with 9 bases left between them. These data are taken from a study of neurological immune-mediated disorders. Broader study findings: None of the CDR3 amino acid sequences of expanded clones recurred across subjects, suggesting private repertoires in all groups.

The receptor was isolated from a female donor with HTLV-1-associated myelopathy (HAM/TSP). This sequence joins TRBV12-3 or TRBV12-4 and TRBJ2-1; D ambiguous. The sequencing input was PBMCs. CDR3 amino acids: CASRSTGYNEQFF. The CDR3 nucleotides read TGTGCCAGCAGATCGACTGGCTACAATGAGCAGTTCTTC.